Each of the 14 T cell receptor beta chains below was sequenced from the same sample in a study of cytomegalovirus exposure and HLA in healthy donors. 13 Jbeta primers and 60 Vbeta primers were used for the PCR. Profiling relied on immunoSEQ multiplex PCR, and the TCRdb table lists in-frame clones only, not all of them. In the table there are around 150,000 clones, roughly 79% of which are singletons. Material: PBMCs. These receptors all come from a man aged 25 to 40 in good health and CMV-seropositive.

This sequence joins TRBV29-1 and TRBJ2-7, with a possible D match to TRBD1 (6 bases). Trimming stripped 4 bases from V and 6 bases from J, with 13 bases between. This CDR3 is built from 12 residues. Per the germline V gene, CDR1 is SQVTM and CDR2 is ANQGSEA. The chain's CDR3 is CSVVGGGGEQYF. Written as DNA, the CDR3 is TGCAGCGTTGTAGGTGGGGGCGGCGAGCAGTACTTC.

V and J are TRBV28 and TRBJ1-2; D possibly corresponds to TRBD1 (6 bases). Per germline, CDR1 MDHEN and CDR2 SYDVKM. The CDR3 extends over 12 amino acids. The V and J ends lost 3 bases and 8 bases respectively, with 10 bases between them. The CDR3 loop is CASSLAGEGYTF. The CDR3 DNA follows: TGTGCCAGCAGTTTGGCAGGGGAAGGCTACACCTTC.

V gene TRBV5-1 combines with J gene TRBJ1-2; 7 bases line up with TRBD1. V was clipped by 4 bases and J by 8 bases; unmatched bases: 8. Germline V gene sequence: CDR1 SGHRS, CDR2 YFSETQ. This CDR3 has 13 amino acids. The CDR3 DNA follows: TGCGCCAGCAGCCCCACAGGGGAAGAGGGCTACACCTTC. This translates into CASSPTGEEGYTF.

This clone appeared a single time. This chain connects TRBV4-2 to TRBJ2-5, with TRBD2 matching 8 bases. The CDR3 has 16 residues. CDR1 and CDR2 from the germline V gene are LGHNA and YNFKEQ. V gave up 0 bases and J gave up 4 bases; unmatched junction bases: 7. The CDR3 is CASSQELPGGAETQYF. The CDR3 nucleotides read TGTGCCAGCAGCCAAGAATTGCCGGGGGGGGCAGAGACCCAGTACTTC.

The chain uses TRBV5-1 and TRBJ2-3; a weak D match, TRBD2 (6 bases). Germline CDR1 and CDR2: SGHRS and YFSETQ. This CDR3 contains 16 residues. V dropped 4 bases and J dropped 2 bases, with 17 bases sitting between them. CDR3 bases: TGCGCCAGCAGCCCTGGGACTTTGACCGTCACAGATACGCAGTATTTT. It translates to CASSPGTLTVTDTQYF.

The V gene is TRBV19, the J gene TRBJ2-2; TRBD2 agrees at 9 bases. The CDR3 totals 16 residues. V lost 8 bases to trimming and J lost 0 bases; unmatched junction nucleotides: 7. The germline V gene encodes CDR1 LNHDA and CDR2 SQIVND (reference sequence). CDR3 DNA: TGTGCCAGTGAGGCCGGGACTAGCTCGAACACCGGGGAGCTGTTTTTT. This translates into CASEAGTSSNTGELFF.

This clone was observed a handful of times. This chain links TRBV6-1 with TRBJ2-7, with 10 positions matching TRBD1. Germline CDR1 and CDR2: MNHNS and SASEGT. The CDR3 runs to 14 residues. V lost 5 bases, J lost 3 bases, and 4 bases stayed unmatched. The CDR3 sequence: CASSRTGGFYEQYF. The CDR3 region has the DNA TGTGCCAGCAGTCGGACAGGGGGTTTCTACGAGCAGTACTTC.

This chain joins TRBV6-4 and TRBJ1-5; D is unclear. CDR1 is MRHNA, CDR2 SNTAGT, per germline. Trimming cost V 5 bases and J 0 bases, with 20 bases left between them. The CDR3 spans 18 residues. This CDR3 is CASSHPLRRGVSNQPQHF. The CDR3 DNA sequence: TGTGCCAGCAGTCACCCCCTTCGGAGAGGAGTTAGCAATCAGCCCCAGCATTTT.

The chain combines TRBV4-2 with TRBJ2-2; 7 nucleotides line up with TRBD2. Per germline, CDR1 LGHNA and CDR2 YNFKEQ. The length of the CDR3 is 15 residues. V lost 0 bases and J lost 5; bases outside the gene matches: 3. DNA for the CDR3: TGTGCCAGCAGCCAAGATACGGGAGGAACCGGGGAGCTGTTTTTT. This translates into CASSQDTGGTGELFF.

The rearrangement uses TRBV2 and TRBJ2-1; 9 positions agree with TRBD2. Looked up from germline, CDR1 is SNHLY and CDR2 is FYNNEI. The CDR3 runs to 16 residues. The trim removed 1 base at V and 2 bases at J, leaving 3 bases unmatched. This chain's CDR3 is CASSEGAGGPYNEQFF. CDR3 bases: TGTGCCAGCAGTGAAGGGGCGGGGGGGCCCTACAATGAGCAGTTCTTC.

The rearrangement uses TRBV6-5 and TRBJ2-7, with TRBD1 identical over 7 bases. Per germline, CDR1 MNHEY and CDR2 SVGAGI. V lost 6 bases, J lost 3 bases, and 5 bases stayed unmatched. This CDR3 comprises 13 residues. CDR3 in DNA: TGTGCCAGCAGGACAGGGAAAGGCTACGAGCAGTACTTC. This encodes CASRTGKGYEQYF.

The chain recombines TRBV5-6 with TRBJ2-3, with TRBD2 as a possible D gene (6 bases). Germline-derived CDR1 and CDR2 are SGHDT and YYEEEE. The CDR3 has 14 residues. The V and J ends lost 4 bases and 1 base respectively, with 10 bases between them. The CDR3, as DNA: TGTGCCAGCAGCGCACTAGCAGGCACAGATACGCAGTATTTT. As protein: CASSALAGTDTQYF.

The J gene is TRBJ2-2, the V gene TRBV9; TRBD2 agrees at 10 bases. There are 16 residues in the CDR3. J gave up 6 bases and V 3 bases, and 8 bases lay outside the gene matches. The germline V gene has CDR1 SGDLS and CDR2 YYNGEE. This CDR3 reads CASSGSGGLAAGELFF. CDR3 in DNA: TGTGCCAGCAGCGGTAGCGGGGGGCTCGCCGCCGGGGAGCTGTTTTTT. The variable domain in full, with the rest retrieved from reference TRBV9 and TRBJ2-2, is DSGVTQTPKHLITATGQRVTLRCSPRSGDLSVYWYQQSLDQGLQFLIQYYNGEERAKGNILERFSAQQFPDLHSELNLSSLELGDSALYFCASSGSGGLAAGELFFGEGSRLTVL.

V is TRBV6-5 and J is TRBJ2-5; possible D gene TRBD1, 6 bases. The V and J ends lost 2 bases and 0 bases respectively, with 7 bases between them. The CDR3 has 14 residues. Germline-derived CDR1 and CDR2 are MNHEY and SVGAGI. CDR3 bases: TGTGCCAGCAGTTACGGACAGTACCAAGAGACCCAGTACTTC. Amino acid sequence: CASSYGQYQETQYF.